This T cell receptor (beta chain) was observed in a study of cytomegalovirus exposure and HLA in healthy donors. This CDR3 contains 14 residues. Trimming cost V 5 bases and J 5 bases, with 16 bases left between them. Germline lookup yields CDR1 SEHNR and CDR2 FQNEAQ (reference sequence). This PCR relied on a set of 60 Vbeta primers and 13 Jbeta primers. The data were produced by immunoSEQ multiplex PCR, yet TCRdb's version contains in-frame clones alone and is incomplete. Among some 100,000 clones listed, under 80% were seen once. Material: PBMCs. This rearrangement joins TRBV7-9 to TRBJ2-7; possibly TRBD2 for D (6 bases). The source is a woman aged 18-30 years in good health and CMV-seropositive. DNA of the CDR3: TGTGCCAGCAGCCAAAGGGTCGGGGGAGACGAGCAGTACTTC. This sequence encodes CASSQRVGGDEQYF.